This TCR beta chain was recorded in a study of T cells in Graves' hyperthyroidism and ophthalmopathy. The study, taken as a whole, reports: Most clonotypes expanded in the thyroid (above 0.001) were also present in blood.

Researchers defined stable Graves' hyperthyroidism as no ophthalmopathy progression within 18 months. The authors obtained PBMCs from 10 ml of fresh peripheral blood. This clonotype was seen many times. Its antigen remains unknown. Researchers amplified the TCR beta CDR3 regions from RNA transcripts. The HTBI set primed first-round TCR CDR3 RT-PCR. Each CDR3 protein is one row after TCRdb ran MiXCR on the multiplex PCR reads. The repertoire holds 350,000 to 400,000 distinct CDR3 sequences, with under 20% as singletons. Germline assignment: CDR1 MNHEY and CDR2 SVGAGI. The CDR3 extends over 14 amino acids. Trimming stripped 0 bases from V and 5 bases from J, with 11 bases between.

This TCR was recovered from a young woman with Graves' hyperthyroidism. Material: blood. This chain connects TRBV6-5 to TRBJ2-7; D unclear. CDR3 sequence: CASSYSKGPNEQYF. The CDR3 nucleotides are TGTGCCAGCAGTTACTCGAAGGGCCCCAACGAGCAGTACTTC.